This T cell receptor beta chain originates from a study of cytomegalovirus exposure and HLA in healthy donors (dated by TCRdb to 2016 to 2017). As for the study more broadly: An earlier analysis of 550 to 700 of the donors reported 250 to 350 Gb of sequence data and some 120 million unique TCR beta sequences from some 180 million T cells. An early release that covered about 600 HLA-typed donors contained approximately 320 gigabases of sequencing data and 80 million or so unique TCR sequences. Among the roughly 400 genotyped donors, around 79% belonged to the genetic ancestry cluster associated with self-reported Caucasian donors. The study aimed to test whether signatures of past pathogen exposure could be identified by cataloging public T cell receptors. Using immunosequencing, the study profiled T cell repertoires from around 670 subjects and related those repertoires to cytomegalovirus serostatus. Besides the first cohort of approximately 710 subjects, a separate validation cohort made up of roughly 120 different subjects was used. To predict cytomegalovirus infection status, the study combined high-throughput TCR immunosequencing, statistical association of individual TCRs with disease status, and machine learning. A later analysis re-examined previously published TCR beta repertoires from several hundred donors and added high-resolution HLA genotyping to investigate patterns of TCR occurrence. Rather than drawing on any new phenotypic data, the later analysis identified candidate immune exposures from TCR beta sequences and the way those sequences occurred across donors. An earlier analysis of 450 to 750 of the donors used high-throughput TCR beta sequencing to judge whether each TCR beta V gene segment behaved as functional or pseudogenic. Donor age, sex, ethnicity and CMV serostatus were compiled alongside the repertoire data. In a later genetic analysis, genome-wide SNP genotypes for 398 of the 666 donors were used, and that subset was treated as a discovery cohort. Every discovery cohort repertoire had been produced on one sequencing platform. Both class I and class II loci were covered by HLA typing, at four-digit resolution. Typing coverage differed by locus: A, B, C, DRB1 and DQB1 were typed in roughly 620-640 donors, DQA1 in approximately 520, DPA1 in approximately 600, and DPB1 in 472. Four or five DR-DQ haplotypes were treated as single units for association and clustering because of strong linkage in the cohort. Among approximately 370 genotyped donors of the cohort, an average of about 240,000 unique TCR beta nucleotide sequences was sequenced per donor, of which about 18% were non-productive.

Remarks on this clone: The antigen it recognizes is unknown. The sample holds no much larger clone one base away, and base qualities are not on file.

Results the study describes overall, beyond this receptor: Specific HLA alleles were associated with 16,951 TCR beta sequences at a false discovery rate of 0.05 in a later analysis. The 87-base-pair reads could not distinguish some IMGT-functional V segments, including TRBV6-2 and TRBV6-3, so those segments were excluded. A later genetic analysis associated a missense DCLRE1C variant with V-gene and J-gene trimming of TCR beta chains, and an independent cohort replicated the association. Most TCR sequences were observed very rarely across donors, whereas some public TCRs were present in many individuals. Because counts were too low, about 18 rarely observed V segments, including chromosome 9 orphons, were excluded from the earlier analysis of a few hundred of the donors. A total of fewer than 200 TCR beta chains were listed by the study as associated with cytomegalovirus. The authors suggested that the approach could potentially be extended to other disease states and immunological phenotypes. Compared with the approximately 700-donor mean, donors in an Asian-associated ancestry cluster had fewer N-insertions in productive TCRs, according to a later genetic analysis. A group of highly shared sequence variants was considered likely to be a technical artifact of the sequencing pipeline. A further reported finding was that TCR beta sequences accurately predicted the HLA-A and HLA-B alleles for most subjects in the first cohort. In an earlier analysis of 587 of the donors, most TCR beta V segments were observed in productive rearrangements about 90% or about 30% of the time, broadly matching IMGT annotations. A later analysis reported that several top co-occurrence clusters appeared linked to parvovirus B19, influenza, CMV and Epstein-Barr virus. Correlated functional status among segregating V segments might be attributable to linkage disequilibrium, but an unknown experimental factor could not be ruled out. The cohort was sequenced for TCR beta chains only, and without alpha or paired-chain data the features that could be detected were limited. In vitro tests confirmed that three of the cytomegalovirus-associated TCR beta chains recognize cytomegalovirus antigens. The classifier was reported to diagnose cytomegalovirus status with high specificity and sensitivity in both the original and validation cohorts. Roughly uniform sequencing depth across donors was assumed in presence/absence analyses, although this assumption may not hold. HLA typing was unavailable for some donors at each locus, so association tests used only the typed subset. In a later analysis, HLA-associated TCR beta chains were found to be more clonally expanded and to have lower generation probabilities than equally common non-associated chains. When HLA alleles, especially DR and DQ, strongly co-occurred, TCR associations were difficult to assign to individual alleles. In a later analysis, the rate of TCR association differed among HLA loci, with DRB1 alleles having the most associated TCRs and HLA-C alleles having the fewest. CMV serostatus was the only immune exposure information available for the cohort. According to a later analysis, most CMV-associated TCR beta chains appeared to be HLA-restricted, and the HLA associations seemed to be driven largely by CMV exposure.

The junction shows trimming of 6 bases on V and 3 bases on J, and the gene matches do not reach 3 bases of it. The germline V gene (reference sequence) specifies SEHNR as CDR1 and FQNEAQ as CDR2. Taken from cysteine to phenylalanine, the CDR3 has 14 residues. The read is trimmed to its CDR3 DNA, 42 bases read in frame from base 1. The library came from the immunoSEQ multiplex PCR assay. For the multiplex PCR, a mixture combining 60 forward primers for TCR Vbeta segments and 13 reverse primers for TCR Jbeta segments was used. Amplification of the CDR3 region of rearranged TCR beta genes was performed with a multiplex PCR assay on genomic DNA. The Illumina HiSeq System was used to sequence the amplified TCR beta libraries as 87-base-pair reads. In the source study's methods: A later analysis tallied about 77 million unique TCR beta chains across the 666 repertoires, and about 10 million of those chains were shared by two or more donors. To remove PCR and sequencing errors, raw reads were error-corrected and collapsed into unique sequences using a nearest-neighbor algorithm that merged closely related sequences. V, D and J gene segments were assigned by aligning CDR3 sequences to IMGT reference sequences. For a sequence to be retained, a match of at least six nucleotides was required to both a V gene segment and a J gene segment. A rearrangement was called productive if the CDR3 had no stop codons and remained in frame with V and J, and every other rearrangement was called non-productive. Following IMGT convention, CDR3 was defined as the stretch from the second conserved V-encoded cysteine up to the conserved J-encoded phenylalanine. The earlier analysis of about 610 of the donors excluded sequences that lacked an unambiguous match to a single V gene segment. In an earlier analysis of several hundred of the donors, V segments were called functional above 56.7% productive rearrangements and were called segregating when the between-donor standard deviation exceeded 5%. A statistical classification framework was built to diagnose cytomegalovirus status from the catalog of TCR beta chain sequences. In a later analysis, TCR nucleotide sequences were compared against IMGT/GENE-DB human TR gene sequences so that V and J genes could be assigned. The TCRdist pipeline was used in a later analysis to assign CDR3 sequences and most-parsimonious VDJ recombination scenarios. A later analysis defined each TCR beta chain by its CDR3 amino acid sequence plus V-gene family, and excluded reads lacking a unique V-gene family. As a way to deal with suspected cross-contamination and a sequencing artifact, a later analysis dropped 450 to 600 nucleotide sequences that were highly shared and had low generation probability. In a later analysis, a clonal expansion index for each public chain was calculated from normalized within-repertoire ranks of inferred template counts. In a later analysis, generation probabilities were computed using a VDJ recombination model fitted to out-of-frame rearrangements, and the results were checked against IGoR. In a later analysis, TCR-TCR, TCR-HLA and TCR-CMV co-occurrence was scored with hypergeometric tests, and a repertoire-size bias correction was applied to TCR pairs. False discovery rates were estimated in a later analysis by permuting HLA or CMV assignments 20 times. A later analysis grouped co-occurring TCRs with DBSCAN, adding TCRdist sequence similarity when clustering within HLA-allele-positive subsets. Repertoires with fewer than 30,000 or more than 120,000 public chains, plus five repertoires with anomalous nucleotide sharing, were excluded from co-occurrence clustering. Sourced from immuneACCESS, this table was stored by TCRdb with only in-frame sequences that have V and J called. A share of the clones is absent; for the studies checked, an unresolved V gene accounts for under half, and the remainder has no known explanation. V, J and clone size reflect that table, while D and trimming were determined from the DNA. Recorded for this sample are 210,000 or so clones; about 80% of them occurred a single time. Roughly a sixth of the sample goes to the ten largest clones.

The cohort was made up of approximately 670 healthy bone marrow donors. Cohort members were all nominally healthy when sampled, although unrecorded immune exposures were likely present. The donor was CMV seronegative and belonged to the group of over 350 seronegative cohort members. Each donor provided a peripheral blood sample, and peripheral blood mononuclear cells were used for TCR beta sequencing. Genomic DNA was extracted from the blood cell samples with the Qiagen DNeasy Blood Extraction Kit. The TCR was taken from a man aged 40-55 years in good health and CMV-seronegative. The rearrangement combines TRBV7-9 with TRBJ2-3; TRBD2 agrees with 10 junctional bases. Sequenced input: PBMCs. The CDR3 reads CASSERGGTDTQYF. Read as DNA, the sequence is TGTGCCAGCAGTGAGCGGGGGGGTACAGATACGCAGTATTTT.